The 16 T cell receptor beta chains presented below share a single source sample, sequenced in a study of shared clonotypes between healthy human individuals. Assay: immunoSEQ multiplex PCR; the TCRdb copy retains only in-frame clones and omits some. The sample has millions of clones, around 94% seen once. Specimen: naive CD4+ T cells sorted from blood. As to subset: CD45RA+ positively selected. The receptors were gathered from a man younger than 30 in good health.

This sequence joins TRBV5-1 and TRBJ2-7; perhaps TRBD2 as D (6 bases). CDR1 is SGHRS, CDR2 YFSETQ, per germline. The CDR3 sequence is 14 residues long. Trimming removed 2 bases from V and 3 bases from J, with 12 bases in between. This chain's CDR3 is CASSFTSFGYEQYF. For the CDR3, the DNA is TGCGCCAGCAGCTTTACTAGCTTCGGCTACGAGCAGTACTTC.

This sequence joins TRBV14 and TRBJ2-1; TRBD2 aligns across 10 bases. The CDR3 is 13 residues long. Trimming cost V 5 bases and J 6 bases; bases outside gene matches: 1. In germline, CDR1 is SGHDN, CDR2 FVKESK. The CDR3 spells CASSSSGGNEQFF. The CDR3 nucleotides read TGTGCCAGCAGCTCTAGCGGGGGCAATGAGCAGTTCTTC.

The chain carries TRBV21-1 and TRBJ1-4. TRBV21-1 is annotated as a pseudogene. CDR3 length: 12 amino acids. The DNA for the CDR3 is TGTGCCAGCAGCCACCCCCTAGTAAAACTGTTTTTT. It encodes CASSHPLVKLFF.

The rearrangement joins TRBV12-5 to TRBJ2-7, with 7 bases lining up with TRBD1. V was clipped by 5 bases and J by 13 bases; unmatched bases: 11. Germline V gives CDR1 LGHNT, CDR2 FRNRAP. The CDR3 runs 12 residues. The CDR3: CASGPATGQPYF. DNA for the CDR3: TGTGCTAGTGGTCCGGCGACAGGGCAACCCTACTTC.

Turning to this clone: The identical CDR3 is also encoded by other nucleotide sequences in the sample. The chain has TRBV5-1 and TRBJ2-1; D uncertain. Trimming removed 3 bases at V and 8 bases at J, with 6 bases between. Germline V gives CDR1 SGHRS, CDR2 YFSETQ. This CDR3 spans 11 amino acids. Written as DNA, the CDR3 is TGCGCCAGCAGCTCCACTTATGAGCAGTTCTTC. Translating gives CASSSTYEQFF.

CDR3 region: CASSARDTQYF. The CDR3 DNA reads TGTGCCAGCAGTGCGCGGGATACGCAGTATTTT. This chain joins TRBV6-1 and TRBJ2-3; D is uncertain. The length of the CDR3 is 11 residues. Trimming pared 4 bases from V and 6 bases from J, leaving 5 bases between. The germline V gene encodes CDR1 MNHNS and CDR2 SASEGT.

The chain couples TRBV9 to TRBJ1-2; 10 bases fit TRBD1. CDR1 is SGDLS and CDR2 is YYNGEE in the germline V gene. The CDR3 has 15 amino acids. The V gene end was trimmed by 6 bases and the J gene end by 5 bases; junction bases not matched to a gene: 10. The CDR3 sequence is CASTKGTGELYGYTF. CDR3 sequence (DNA): TGTGCCAGCACTAAGGGGACAGGGGAATTATATGGCTACACCTTC.

The sample holds one count of this clone. The chain uses TRBV7-2 and TRBJ2-3, with D maybe TRBD1 (7 bases). V lost 5 bases, J lost 1 base, and 16 bases lay in between. This CDR3 is 16 amino acids long. CDR1 is SGHTA, CDR2 FQGNSA, per germline. For the CDR3, the DNA is TGTGCCAGCAGCCCCCAGGGGGGAATCCGCACAGATACGCAGTATTTT. Protein product: CASSPQGGIRTDTQYF.

Remarks on this clone: An end of the junction differs from the germline gene, which may be a read error. This sequence joins TRBV6-1 and TRBJ1-6; 8 bases match TRBD1. The CDR3 has 15 residues. The germline V gene encodes CDR1 MNHNS and CDR2 SASEGT. The CDR3: CASREDRGYNSPLHF. The CDR3 bases are TGTGCCAGCAGGGAAGACAGGGGATATAATTCACCCCTCCACTTT.

The J gene is TRBJ2-7, the V gene TRBV28; possibly TRBD1 for D (6 bases). V was pared by 6 bases and J by 3 bases, with 15 bases between. CDR1 is MDHEN and CDR2 is SYDVKM in the germline V gene. This CDR3 is built from 14 residues. The CDR3 here is CASSPGTQNYEQYF. The CDR3 nucleotides are TGTGCCAGCAGCCCCGGGACACAGAACTACGAGCAGTACTTC.

V usage is TRBV2 and J usage is TRBJ2-7, with 8 positions matching TRBD1. The V segment lost 8 bases and the J segment 3 bases; nucleotides outside the gene matches: 3. There are 12 residues in the CDR3. CDR1 is SNHLY and CDR2 is FYNNEI in the germline V gene. This CDR3 reads CASGQGFYEQYF. CDR3 DNA: TGTGCCAGCGGACAGGGTTTCTACGAGCAGTACTTC.

This clone has just one count. The V gene is TRBV4-1, the J gene TRBJ2-5; no clear D gene. Germline V gene data show CDR1 as MGHRA and CDR2 as YSYEKL. Trimming left V 0 bases short and J 5 bases short, with 16 bases between. The CDR3 runs to 16 residues. DNA of the CDR3: TGCGCCAGCAGCCAAGACCGAACAGCCGGTTGGGAGACCCAGTACTTC. Encoded protein: CASSQDRTAGWETQYF.

The chain recombines TRBV2 with TRBJ2-1; D is unclear. Germline V CDR1 and CDR2: SNHLY, FYNNEI. The CDR3 sequence is 11 residues long. V was trimmed by 2 bases and J by 6 bases, leaving 2 bases between them. CDR3 in amino acids: CASSEPNEQFF. The CDR3 nucleotides read TGTGCCAGCAGTGAACCCAATGAGCAGTTCTTC.

This clone came up once. CDR3 sequence reads: CASSEGAGNNYGYTF. CDR3 DNA sequence: TGTGCCAGCAGTGAGGGGGCAGGAAATAACTATGGCTACACCTTC. The chain has TRBV6-1 and TRBJ1-2; tentatively, D is TRBD1 (6 bases). This CDR3 contains 15 residues. Germline CDR1 is MNHNS and CDR2 is SASEGT. With 3 bases removed from V and 1 base from J, the gap between germline ends came to 12 bases.

The rearrangement uses TRBV4-2 and TRBJ2-3; D may be TRBD1 or TRBD2 (5 bases each). Trimming shortened V by 4 bases and J by 1 base, and 12 bases separated the two germline ends. The CDR3 is 15 residues long. The germline V gene encodes CDR1 LGHNA and CDR2 YNFKEQ. This chain's CDR3 is CASSPLLGGTDTQYF. CDR3 coding DNA: TGTGCCAGCAGCCCCTTGTTGGGGGGCACAGATACGCAGTATTTT.

The CDR3 DNA follows: TGTGCCAGCACCGAGACAGGGATTAACTATGGCTACACCTTC. It is translated as CASTETGINYGYTF. This chain connects TRBV6-1 to TRBJ1-2; 7 positions agree with TRBD1. Germline values: CDR1 MNHNS, CDR2 SASEGT. The CDR3 contains 14 residues. V lost 7 bases to trimming and J lost 1 base; unmatched junction nucleotides: 6.